This TCR beta chain was sequenced for a study of post-analysis software for immune sequencing data. In this sample, this clonotype turned up a few times. Its antigen is unidentified. The CDR3 covers 16 residues. The trim removed 3 bases at V and 2 bases at J, leaving 8 bases unmatched. Germline assignment: CDR1 SGHRS and CDR2 YFSETQ. Whole-study findings and limits: Higher frequency in patients than in controls was seen for roughly five TRBV segments, with TRBV5-6, TRBV5-1 and TRBV20-1 among them.

Presence of unique molecular identifiers characterized the TCR beta cDNA libraries. MiXCR was run by TCRdb on the PCR reads, yielding one entry per CDR3 protein. The sample holds about 820,000 distinct CDR3 sequences, roughly half seen once. The specimen was blood. This clonotype was obtained from a girl aged 5-17 years with multiple sclerosis. The chain employs TRBV5-1 and TRBJ2-5; 9 nucleotides agree with TRBD2. The chain's CDR3 is CASSWRVAGAQETQYF. CDR3 nucleotide sequence: TGCGCCAGCAGCTGGAGGGTAGCGGGGGCTCAAGAGACCCAGTACTTC.